Listed below are T cell receptor beta chains from one sample, sequenced in a study of T cells in Graves' hyperthyroidism and ophthalmopathy. TCRdb re-derived calls from the multiplex PCR reads in MiXCR, one entry per CDR3 protein. The sample comprises 560,000 or so distinct CDR3 sequences, 40% to 55% of which are singletons, and approximately 8.2% rests with the top ten. Specimen: peripheral blood or thyroid tissue (not recorded which). All receptors derive from a woman aged 18-29 years with Graves' hyperthyroidism. The CDR3 runs from the conserved cysteine through the conserved F or W. The D gene is left open where the match is weak. Clone size is shown for a subset of rows, as once, few, many or a class of expanded clone.

J gene: TRBJ1-5
clone size: few
D gene: TRBD1
V gene: TRBV19
CDR3 protein: CASSIWSGGWSNQPQHF
CDR3 DNA: TGTGCCAGTAGTATTTGGTCAGGGGGCTGGAGCAATCAGCCCCAGCATTTT

J gene: TRBJ1-1
clone size: few
D gene: .
V gene: TRBV19
CDR3 protein: CASTVTANTEAFF
CDR3 DNA: TGTGCCAGTACGGTGACAGCGAACACTGAAGCTTTCTTT

J gene: TRBJ2-2
clone size: .
D gene: TRBD2
V gene: TRBV20-1
CDR3 protein: CSARDYAGRLAGVGTGELFF
CDR3 DNA: TGCAGTGCTAGAGATTACGCGGGAAGGCTAGCGGGAGTCGGCACCGGGGAGCTGTTTTTT

J gene: TRBJ1-6
clone size: .
D gene: .
V gene: TRBV2
CDR3 protein: CASSGEGHNSPLHF
CDR3 DNA: TGTGCCAGCAGTGGGGAGGGACATAATTCACCCCTCCACTTT

J gene: TRBJ2-6
clone size: hyperexpanded
D gene: .
V gene: TRBV15
CDR3 protein: CATSGHGRSGANVLTF
CDR3 DNA: TGTGCCACCAGCGGACACGGACGCTCTGGGGCCAACGTCCTGACTTTC

J gene: TRBJ1-1
clone size: .
D gene: .
V gene: TRBV14
CDR3 protein: CASSPLRPGGTEAFF
CDR3 DNA: TGTGCCAGCAGCCCCCTAAGGCCAGGCGGCACTGAAGCTTTCTTT

J gene: TRBJ2-2
clone size: .
D gene: .
V gene: TRBV7-8
CDR3 protein: CASSLASYTGELFF
CDR3 DNA: TGTGCCAGCAGCTTAGCATCTTATACCGGGGAGCTGTTTTTT

J gene: TRBJ2-5
clone size: few
D gene: .
V gene: TRBV20-1
CDR3 protein: CSARDEGRDSTVGQETQYF
CDR3 DNA: TGCAGTGCTAGAGATGAGGGGAGGGACAGCACGGTGGGTCAAGAGACCCAGTACTTC

J gene: TRBJ1-1
clone size: few
D gene: .
V gene: TRBV11-2
CDR3 protein: CASSPRLGDTEAFF
CDR3 DNA: TGTGCCAGCAGCCCCAGGCTTGGGGACACTGAAGCTTTCTTT

J gene: TRBJ1-2
clone size: .
D gene: .
V gene: TRBV29-1
CDR3 protein: CSVSRDRYTF
CDR3 DNA: TGCAGCGTCTCCAGGGACCGCTACACCTTC

J gene: TRBJ1-2
clone size: .
D gene: .
V gene: TRBV14
CDR3 protein: CASSQNPGISYGYTF
CDR3 DNA: TGTGCCAGCAGCCAAAATCCAGGGATAAGCTATGGCTACACCTTC

J gene: TRBJ1-5
clone size: .
D gene: .
V gene: TRBV19
CDR3 protein: CASSMARDSNQPQHF
CDR3 DNA: TGTGCCAGTAGTATGGCCAGGGATAGCAATCAGCCCCAGCATTTT

J gene: TRBJ2-7
clone size: .
D gene: TRBD1
V gene: TRBV10-3
CDR3 protein: CALVTGAEQYF
CDR3 DNA: TGTGCGCTAGTCACAGGGGCCGAGCAGTACTTC

J gene: TRBJ2-7
clone size: few
D gene: .
V gene: TRBV19
CDR3 protein: CASSFRAYEQYF
CDR3 DNA: TGTGCCAGCAGTTTCAGGGCTTACGAGCAGTACTTC

J gene: TRBJ2-7
clone size: .
D gene: .
V gene: TRBV7-6
CDR3 protein: CASDPGFPYEQYF
CDR3 DNA: TGTGCCAGCGATCCAGGGTTTCCCTACGAGCAGTACTTC

J gene: TRBJ2-1
clone size: .
D gene: TRBD1
V gene: TRBV7-7
CDR3 protein: CASSPRTGVDEQFF
CDR3 DNA: TGTGCTAGCAGCCCTCGGACAGGGGTCGATGAGCAGTTCTTC

J gene: TRBJ2-5
clone size: .
D gene: TRBD2
V gene: TRBV15
CDR3 protein: CATSLTGLAGPQETQYF
CDR3 DNA: TGTGCCACCAGCTTAACGGGACTAGCGGGACCTCAAGAGACCCAGTACTTC

J gene: TRBJ2-7
clone size: .
D gene: .
V gene: TRBV20-1
CDR3 protein: CSARRQAVSYEQYF
CDR3 DNA: TGCAGTGCTAGACGACAGGCGGTATCCTACGAGCAGTACTTC

J gene: TRBJ1-1
clone size: .
D gene: .
V gene: TRBV29-1
CDR3 protein: CSLEGPTNTEAFF
CDR3 DNA: TGCAGCTTGGAGGGACCAACGAACACTGAAGCTTTCTTT

J gene: TRBJ1-1
clone size: .
D gene: .
V gene: TRBV19
CDR3 protein: CASQLGSTEAFF
CDR3 DNA: TGTGCCTCACAACTGGGGAGCACTGAAGCTTTCTTT

J gene: TRBJ1-1
clone size: .
D gene: .
V gene: TRBV4-1
CDR3 protein: CASSQDLGQTMNTEAFF
CDR3 DNA: TGCGCCAGCAGCCAAGATTTGGGACAAACCATGAACACTGAAGCTTTCTTT

J gene: TRBJ2-7
clone size: many
D gene: .
V gene: TRBV28
CDR3 protein: CASSPPLGEQYF
CDR3 DNA: TGTGCCAGCAGTCCCCCCCTGGGAGAGCAGTACTTC

J gene: TRBJ2-7
clone size: few
D gene: .
V gene: TRBV20-1
CDR3 protein: CSARVHRTTKYEQYF
CDR3 DNA: TGCAGTGCTAGAGTTCACAGAACAACTAAGTACGAGCAGTACTTC

J gene: TRBJ2-6
clone size: many
D gene: TRBD1
V gene: TRBV9
CDR3 protein: CASSARPGQSGANVLTF
CDR3 DNA: TGTGCCAGCAGCGCCAGACCGGGACAGTCTGGGGCCAACGTCCTGACTTTC

J gene: TRBJ1-5
clone size: many
D gene: .
V gene: TRBV7-9
CDR3 protein: CASSFGEPINQPQHF
CDR3 DNA: TGTGCCAGCAGCTTCGGTGAGCCAATCAATCAGCCCCAGCATTTT

J gene: TRBJ1-3
clone size: .
D gene: .
V gene: TRBV10-3
CDR3 protein: CAIGAGNTGNTIYF
CDR3 DNA: TGTGCCATCGGTGCCGGGAACACTGGAAACACCATATATTTT

J gene: TRBJ2-7
clone size: many
D gene: TRBD1
V gene: TRBV24-1
CDR3 protein: CATSDSTGKVHEQYF
CDR3 DNA: TGTGCCACCAGTGATTCGACAGGGAAGGTACACGAGCAGTACTTC

J gene: TRBJ1-1
clone size: many
D gene: TRBD1
V gene: TRBV20-1
CDR3 protein: CSAFNRGTEAFF
CDR3 DNA: TGCAGTGCCTTTAACAGGGGCACTGAAGCTTTCTTT

J gene: TRBJ1-2
clone size: many
D gene: TRBD1
V gene: TRBV29-1
CDR3 protein: CSVDGQGALANYGYTF
CDR3 DNA: TGCAGCGTTGACGGACAGGGGGCCTTAGCTAACTATGGCTACACCTTC

J gene: TRBJ1-2
clone size: .
D gene: TRBD1
V gene: TRBV4-1
CDR3 protein: CASSHEPGQGGYTF
CDR3 DNA: TGCGCCAGCAGCCATGAACCGGGACAGGGTGGCTACACCTTC

J gene: TRBJ2-6
clone size: .
D gene: .
V gene: TRBV10-3
CDR3 protein: CAISVRGANVLTF
CDR3 DNA: TGTGCCATCAGTGTCCGCGGGGCCAACGTCCTGACTTTC

J gene: TRBJ1-1
clone size: .
D gene: TRBD1
V gene: TRBV25-1
CDR3 protein: CASGQTGALTEAFF
CDR3 DNA: TGTGCCAGCGGGCAGACAGGGGCCCTCACCGAAGCTTTCTTT

J gene: TRBJ1-4
clone size: .
D gene: .
V gene: TRBV12-3/TRBV12-4
CDR3 protein: CASSFYGVGEKLFF
CDR3 DNA: TGTGCCAGCAGTTTCTACGGGGTCGGAGAAAAACTGTTTTTT

J gene: TRBJ1-5
clone size: many
D gene: TRBD1
V gene: TRBV19
CDR3 protein: CASTGDRGNQPQHF
CDR3 DNA: TGTGCCAGTACCGGAGACAGGGGCAATCAGCCCCAGCATTTT

J gene: TRBJ2-7
clone size: few
D gene: .
V gene: TRBV29-1
CDR3 protein: CSVGLADYEQYF
CDR3 DNA: TGCAGCGTTGGGCTAGCAGACTACGAGCAGTACTTC

J gene: TRBJ2-5
clone size: many
D gene: TRBD1
V gene: TRBV24-1
CDR3 protein: CATSDWTGTETQYF
CDR3 DNA: TGTGCCACCAGTGACTGGACAGGGACAGAGACCCAGTACTTC

J gene: TRBJ1-4
clone size: many
D gene: .
V gene: TRBV7-9
CDR3 protein: CASSLAQGEKLFF
CDR3 DNA: TGTGCCAGCAGCTTAGCGCAGGGTGAAAAACTGTTTTTT

J gene: TRBJ2-6
clone size: few
D gene: .
V gene: TRBV2
CDR3 protein: CASTKTGQGANVLTF
CDR3 DNA: TGTGCCAGCACCAAAACAGGGCAAGGGGCCAACGTCCTGACTTTC

J gene: TRBJ1-2
clone size: .
D gene: .
V gene: TRBV7-9
CDR3 protein: CASRRRDGYTF
CDR3 DNA: TGTGCCAGCAGGCGCAGGGATGGCTACACCTTC

J gene: TRBJ2-2
clone size: .
D gene: .
V gene: TRBV2
CDR3 protein: CASRVDRGELFF
CDR3 DNA: TGTGCCAGCAGAGTCGACAGGGGGGAGCTGTTTTTT

J gene: TRBJ1-5
clone size: .
D gene: TRBD1
V gene: TRBV10-3
CDR3 protein: CAIKEPPWTGKNNQPQHF
CDR3 DNA: TGTGCCATCAAAGAACCGCCATGGACAGGGAAGAACAATCAGCCCCAGCATTTT

J gene: TRBJ2-6
clone size: many
D gene: .
V gene: TRBV7-8
CDR3 protein: CAGLGLFGANVLTF
CDR3 DNA: TGTGCCGGCCTGGGCCTTTTTGGGGCCAACGTCCTGACTTTC

J gene: TRBJ1-6
clone size: few
D gene: .
V gene: TRBV5-1
CDR3 protein: CASSLGGFRYNSPLHF
CDR3 DNA: TGCGCCAGCAGCTTGGGTGGATTCCGCTATAATTCACCCCTCCACTTT

J gene: TRBJ2-5
clone size: many
D gene: TRBD2
V gene: TRBV7-2
CDR3 protein: CASSFGLAGKETQYF
CDR3 DNA: TGTGCCAGCAGCTTCGGACTAGCGGGAAAAGAGACCCAGTACTTC

J gene: TRBJ1-6
clone size: .
D gene: .
V gene: TRBV7-8
CDR3 protein: CASSLALGTSNSPLHF
CDR3 DNA: TGTGCCAGCAGCTTAGCGCTAGGGACGAGTAATTCACCCCTCCACTTT

J gene: TRBJ2-7
clone size: .
D gene: .
V gene: TRBV5-1
CDR3 protein: CASSLRSTQRKQYF
CDR3 DNA: TGCGCCAGCAGCTTGAGGTCCACGCAGAGGAAGCAGTACTTC

J gene: TRBJ2-7
clone size: .
D gene: TRBD2
V gene: TRBV15
CDR3 protein: CATSSVLAGGGEQYF
CDR3 DNA: TGTGCCACCAGCAGCGTCCTAGCGGGAGGGGGCGAGCAGTACTTC

J gene: TRBJ2-5
clone size: .
D gene: TRBD1
V gene: TRBV14
CDR3 protein: CASLQGSEQFF
CDR3 DNA: TGTGCCAGCTTACAGGGGTCTGAGCAATTCTTC

J gene: TRBJ2-5
clone size: few
D gene: .
V gene: TRBV10-3
CDR3 protein: CASSFGQSQETQYF
CDR3 DNA: TGTGCCAGCAGTTTCGGACAGAGCCAAGAGACCCAGTACTTC

J gene: TRBJ1-5
clone size: .
D gene: .
V gene: TRBV6-5
CDR3 protein: CASSFSSGRMSGNQPQHF
CDR3 DNA: TGTGCCAGCAGTTTTTCGAGTGGACGGATGTCTGGCAATCAGCCCCAGCATTTT

J gene: TRBJ1-1
clone size: .
D gene: .
V gene: TRBV25-1
CDR3 protein: CASSERAGAMNGDTEAFF
CDR3 DNA: TGTGCCAGCAGCGAAAGGGCGGGGGCAATGAATGGGGACACTGAAGCTTTCTTT

J gene: TRBJ2-7
clone size: .
D gene: TRBD2
V gene: TRBV29-1
CDR3 protein: CSAAGTRVDEQYF
CDR3 DNA: TGCAGCGCCGCCGGGACTAGAGTAGACGAGCAGTACTTC

J gene: TRBJ1-1
clone size: few
D gene: .
V gene: TRBV5-1
CDR3 protein: CASSLGSLSSEAFF
CDR3 DNA: TGCGCCAGCAGCTTGGGGTCGTTATCTTCTGAAGCTTTCTTT

J gene: TRBJ2-7
clone size: .
D gene: TRBD1
V gene: TRBV2
CDR3 protein: CASSVEGTGSEQYF
CDR3 DNA: TGTGCCAGCAGTGTAGAGGGGACAGGGAGCGAGCAGTACTTC

J gene: TRBJ2-7
clone size: many
D gene: TRBD2
V gene: TRBV30
CDR3 protein: CAWSYGLAGLIEQYF
CDR3 DNA: TGTGCCTGGAGCTATGGGCTAGCGGGACTGATCGAGCAGTACTTC

J gene: TRBJ1-2
clone size: once
D gene: TRBD1
V gene: TRBV7-9
CDR3 protein: CASSLGPGQEGGYGYTF
CDR3 DNA: TGTGCCAGCAGCTTAGGGCCAGGACAGGAGGGGGGCTATGGCTACACCTTC